The source of this TCR beta chain is a study of T cell changes during pregnancy in multiple sclerosis. Clones were sequenced by immunoSEQ multiplex PCR, and TCRdb holds only the in-frame ones, with some missing. The table includes about 44,000 clones, roughly 94% detected once. The CDR3 contains 12 residues. CDR1 and CDR2 (germline): MNHNS, SASEGT. The V gene lost 8 bases and the J gene lost 5 bases, with 12 bases spanning the gap. This sequence originates from a female donor with multiple sclerosis, enrolled in a pregnancy study. The chain recombines TRBV6-1 with TRBJ2-5; no firm D call. The sequenced sample was CD4+ T cells from peripheral blood mononuclear cells, obtained in the first trimester of pregnancy. CDR3 in amino acids: CASGRSWETQYF. Here the CDR3 DNA reads TGTGCCAGCGGCAGGTCGTGGGAGACCCAGTACTTC.